The entry below describes one TCR beta chain. The antigen remains undetermined. This sample stems from a study of cytomegalovirus exposure and HLA in healthy donors. Germline V gene lookup returns CDR1 SGHRS and CDR2 YFSETQ. This CDR3 is 14 amino acids long. V shed 2 bases and J 6 bases; nucleotides not matched to a gene: 4. The PCR had 60 Vbeta and 13 Jbeta primers. TCRdb's copy holds only in-frame clones and misses some; the assay was immunoSEQ multiplex PCR. The repertoire holds 130,000 to 150,000 clones, with approximately 80% as singletons. Notes on the study in general: Common viral pathogens seemed to be connected with several of the most significant clusters, according to a later analysis.

The chain joins TRBV5-1 to TRBJ2-7, with TRBD2 matching 11 bases. The specimen was PBMCs. This TCR derives from a man aged 25-45 years in good health and CMV-seropositive. CDR3 loop: CASSLLAGEAEQYF. In nucleotides, the CDR3 is TGCGCCAGCAGCTTACTAGCGGGAGAGGCCGAGCAGTACTTC.